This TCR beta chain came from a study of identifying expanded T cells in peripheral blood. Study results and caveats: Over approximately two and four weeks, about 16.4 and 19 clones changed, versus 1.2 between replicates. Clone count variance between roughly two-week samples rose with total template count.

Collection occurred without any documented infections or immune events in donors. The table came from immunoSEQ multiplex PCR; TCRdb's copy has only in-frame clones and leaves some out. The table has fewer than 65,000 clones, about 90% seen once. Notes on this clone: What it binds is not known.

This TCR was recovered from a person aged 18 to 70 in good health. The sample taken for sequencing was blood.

The DNA for the CDR3 is TGTGCCAGCAAATCGGGCCTTTATGGCTACACCTTC. It translates to CASKSGLYGYTF. The gene calls are TRBV6-5 and TRBJ1-2, with D uncertain. Trimming took off 7 bases at V and 5 bases at J, with 11 bases between the two ends. Per germline, CDR1 MNHEY and CDR2 SVGAGI. This CDR3 spans 12 amino acids.